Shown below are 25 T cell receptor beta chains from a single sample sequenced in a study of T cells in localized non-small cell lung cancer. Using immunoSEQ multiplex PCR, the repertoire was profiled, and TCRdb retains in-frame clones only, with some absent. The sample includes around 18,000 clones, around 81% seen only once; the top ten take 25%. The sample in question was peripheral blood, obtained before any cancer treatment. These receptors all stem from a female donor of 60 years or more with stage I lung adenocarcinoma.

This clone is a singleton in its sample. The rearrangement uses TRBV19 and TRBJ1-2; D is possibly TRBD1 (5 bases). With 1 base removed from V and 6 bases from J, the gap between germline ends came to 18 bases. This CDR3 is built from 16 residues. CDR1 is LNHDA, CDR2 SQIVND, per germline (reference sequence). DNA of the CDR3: TGTGCCAGTAGTATAGTCCGGGGGGTTTCAGGACATGGCTACACCTTC. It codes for CASSIVRGVSGHGYTF.

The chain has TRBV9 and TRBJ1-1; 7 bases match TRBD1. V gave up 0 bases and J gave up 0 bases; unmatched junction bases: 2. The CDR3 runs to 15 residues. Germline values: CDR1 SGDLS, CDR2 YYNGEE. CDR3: CASSVGTGMNTEAFF. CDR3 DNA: TGTGCCAGCAGCGTAGGGACAGGAATGAACACTGAAGCTTTCTTT.

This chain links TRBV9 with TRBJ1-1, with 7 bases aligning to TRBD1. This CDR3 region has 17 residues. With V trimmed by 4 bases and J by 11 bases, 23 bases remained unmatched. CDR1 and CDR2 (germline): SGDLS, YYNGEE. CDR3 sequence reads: CASSPRTGTELNQQAFF. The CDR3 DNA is TGTGCCAGCAGCCCAAGAACGGGGACAGAATTAAACCAACAGGCTTTCTTT.

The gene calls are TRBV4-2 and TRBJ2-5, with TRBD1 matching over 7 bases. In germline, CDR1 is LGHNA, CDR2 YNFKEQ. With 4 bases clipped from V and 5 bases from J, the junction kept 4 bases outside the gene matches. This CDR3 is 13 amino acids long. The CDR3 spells CASSPTGTETQYF. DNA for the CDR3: TGTGCCAGCAGCCCGACAGGGACGGAGACCCAGTACTTC.

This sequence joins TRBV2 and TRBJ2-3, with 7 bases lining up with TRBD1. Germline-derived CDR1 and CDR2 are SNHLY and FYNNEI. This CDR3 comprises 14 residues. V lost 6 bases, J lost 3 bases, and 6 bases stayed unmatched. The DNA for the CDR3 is TGTGCCAGCAGCCGGGACAGAGGGACAGATACGCAGTATTTT. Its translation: CASSRDRGTDTQYF.

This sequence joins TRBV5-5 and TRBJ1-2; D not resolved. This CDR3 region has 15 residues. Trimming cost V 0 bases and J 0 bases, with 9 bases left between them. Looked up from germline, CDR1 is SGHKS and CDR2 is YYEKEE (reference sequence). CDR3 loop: CASSLDPGANYGYTF. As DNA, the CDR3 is TGTGCCAGCAGCTTGGATCCCGGGGCTAACTATGGCTACACCTTC.

CDR3 in amino acids: CASREGQVIHGYTF. CDR3 DNA sequence: TGTGCCAGCAGGGAGGGACAGGTGATTCATGGCTACACCTTC. This rearrangement joins TRBV6-1 to TRBJ1-2; 8 positions agree with TRBD1. The length of the CDR3 is 14 residues. From germline, CDR1 is MNHNS and CDR2 SASEGT. Trimming took 6 bases from V and 6 from J; bases not matched to a gene: 9.

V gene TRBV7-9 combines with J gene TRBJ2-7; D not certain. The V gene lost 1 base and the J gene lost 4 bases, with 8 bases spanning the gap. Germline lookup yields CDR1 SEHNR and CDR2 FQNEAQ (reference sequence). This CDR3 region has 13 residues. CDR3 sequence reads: CASSLGVIYEQYF. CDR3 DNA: TGTGCCAGCAGCTTAGGAGTTATTTACGAGCAGTACTTC.

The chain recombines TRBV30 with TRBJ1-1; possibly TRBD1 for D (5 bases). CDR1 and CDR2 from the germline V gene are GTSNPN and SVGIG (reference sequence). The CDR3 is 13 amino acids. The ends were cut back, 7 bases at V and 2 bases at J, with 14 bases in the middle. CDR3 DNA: TGTGCCTACTCCTTTGGGACTAACACTGAAGCTTTCTTT. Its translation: CAYSFGTNTEAFF.

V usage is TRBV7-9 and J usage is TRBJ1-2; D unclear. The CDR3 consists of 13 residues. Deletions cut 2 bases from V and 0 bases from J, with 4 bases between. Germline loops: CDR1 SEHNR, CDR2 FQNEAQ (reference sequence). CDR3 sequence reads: CASSLSANYGYTF. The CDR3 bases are TGTGCCAGCAGCTTATCAGCTAACTATGGCTACACCTTC.

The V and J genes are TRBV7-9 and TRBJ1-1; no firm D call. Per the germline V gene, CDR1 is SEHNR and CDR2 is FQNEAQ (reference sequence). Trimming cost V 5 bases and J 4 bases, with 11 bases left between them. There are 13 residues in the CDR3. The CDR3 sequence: CASSLRRGTEAFF. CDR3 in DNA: TGTGCCAGCAGCCTCCGACGTGGCACTGAAGCTTTCTTT. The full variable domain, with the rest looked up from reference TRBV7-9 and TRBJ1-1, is DTGVSQNPRHKITKRGQNVTFRCDPISEHNRLYWYRQTLGQGPEFLTYFQNEAQLEKSRLLSDRFSAERPKGSFSTLEIQRTEQGDSAMYLCASSLRRGTEAFFGQGTRLTVV.

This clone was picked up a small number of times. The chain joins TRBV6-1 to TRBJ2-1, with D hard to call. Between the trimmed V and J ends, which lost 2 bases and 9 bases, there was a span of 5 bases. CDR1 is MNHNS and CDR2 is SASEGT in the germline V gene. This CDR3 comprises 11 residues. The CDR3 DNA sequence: TGTGCCAGCAGTGAAAATAGTGAGCAGTTCTTC. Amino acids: CASSENSEQFF.

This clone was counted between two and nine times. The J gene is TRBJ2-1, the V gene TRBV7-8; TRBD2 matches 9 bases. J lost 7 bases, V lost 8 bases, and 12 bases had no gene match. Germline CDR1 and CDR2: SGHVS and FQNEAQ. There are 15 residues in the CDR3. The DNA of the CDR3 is TGTGCCAGCGGGACCCTAGCGGGGCTTAAAAATGAGCAGTTCTTC. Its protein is CASGTLAGLKNEQFF.

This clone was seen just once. The CDR3 protein is CASSTNRNARQGSTDTQYF. The CDR3 region has the DNA TGTGCCAGTAGTACCAACCGAAACGCCAGACAGGGTAGCACAGATACGCAGTATTTT. The chain recombines TRBV19 with TRBJ2-3, with TRBD1 matching over 7 bases. After removal of 4 bases from V and 0 bases from J, the junction contained 16 bases not matched to a gene. The CDR3 sequence is 19 residues long. The germline gives CDR1 LNHDA, CDR2 SQIVND (reference sequence).

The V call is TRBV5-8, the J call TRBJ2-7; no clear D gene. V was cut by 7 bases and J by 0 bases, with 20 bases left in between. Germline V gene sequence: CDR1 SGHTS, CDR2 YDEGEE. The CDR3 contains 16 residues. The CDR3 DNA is TGTGCCAGCGGTGAGGTGACATACTATTACTCCTACGAGCAGTACTTC. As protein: CASGEVTYYYSYEQYF.

The CDR3 spells CASSVYQQQYF. In DNA form, the CDR3 reads TGTGCCAGCAGTGTGTATCAGCAGCAGTACTTC. J is TRBJ2-7 and V is TRBV2; D is undetermined. There are 11 residues in the CDR3. V dropped 4 bases and J dropped 8 bases, with 9 bases sitting between them. Germline loops: CDR1 SNHLY, CDR2 FYNNEI. The variable domain in full, completed from reference TRBV2 and TRBJ2-7, reads EPEVTQTPSHQVTQMGQEVILRCVPISNHLYFYWYRQILGQKVEFLVSFYNNEISEKSEIFDDQFSVERPDGSNFTLKIRSTKLEDSAMYFCASSVYQQQYFGPGTRLTVT.

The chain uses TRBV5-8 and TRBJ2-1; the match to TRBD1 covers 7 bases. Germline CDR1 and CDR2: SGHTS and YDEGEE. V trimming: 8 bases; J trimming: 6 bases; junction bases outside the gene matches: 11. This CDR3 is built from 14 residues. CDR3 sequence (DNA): TGTGCCAGACAACAGGGGTCCGCATTCAATGAGCAGTTCTTC. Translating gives CARQQGSAFNEQFF.

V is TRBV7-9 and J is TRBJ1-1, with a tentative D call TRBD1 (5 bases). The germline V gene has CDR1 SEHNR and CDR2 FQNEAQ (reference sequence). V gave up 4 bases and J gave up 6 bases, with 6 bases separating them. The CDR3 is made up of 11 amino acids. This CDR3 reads CASSWGAEAFF. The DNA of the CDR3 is TGTGCCAGCAGCTGGGGGGCTGAAGCTTTCTTT.

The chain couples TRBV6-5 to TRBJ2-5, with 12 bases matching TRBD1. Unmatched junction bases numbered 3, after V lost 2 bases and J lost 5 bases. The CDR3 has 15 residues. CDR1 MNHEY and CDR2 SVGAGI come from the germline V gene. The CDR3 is CASSYGTGGAETQYF. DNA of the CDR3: TGTGCCAGCAGTTACGGGACAGGGGGCGCGGAGACCCAGTACTTC.

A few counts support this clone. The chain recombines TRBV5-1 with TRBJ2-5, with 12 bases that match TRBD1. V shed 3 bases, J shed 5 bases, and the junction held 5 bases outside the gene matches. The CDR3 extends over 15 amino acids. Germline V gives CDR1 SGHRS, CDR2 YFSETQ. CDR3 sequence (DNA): TGCGCCAGCAGCTCGGGACAGGGGGCCTTTGAGACCCAGTACTTC. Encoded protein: CASSSGQGAFETQYF.

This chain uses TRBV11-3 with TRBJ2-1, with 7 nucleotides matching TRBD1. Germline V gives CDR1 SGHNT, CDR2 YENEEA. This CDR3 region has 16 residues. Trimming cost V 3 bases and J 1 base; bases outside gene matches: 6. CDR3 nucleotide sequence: TGTGCCAGCAGCTTGGACGGGACAGCTTCCTACAATGAGCAGTTCTTC. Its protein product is CASSLDGTASYNEQFF.

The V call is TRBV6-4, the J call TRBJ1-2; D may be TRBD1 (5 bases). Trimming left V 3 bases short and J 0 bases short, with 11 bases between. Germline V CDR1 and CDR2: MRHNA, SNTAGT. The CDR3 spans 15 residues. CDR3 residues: CASSESGNANYGYTF. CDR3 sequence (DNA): TGTGCCAGCAGTGAGTCAGGGAACGCTAACTATGGCTACACCTTC.

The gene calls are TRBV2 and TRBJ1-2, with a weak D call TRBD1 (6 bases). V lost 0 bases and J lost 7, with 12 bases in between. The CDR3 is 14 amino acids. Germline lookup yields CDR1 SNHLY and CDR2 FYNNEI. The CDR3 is CASSEAGGAGGYTF. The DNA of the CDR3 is TGTGCCAGCAGTGAAGCTGGGGGCGCAGGTGGCTACACCTTC.

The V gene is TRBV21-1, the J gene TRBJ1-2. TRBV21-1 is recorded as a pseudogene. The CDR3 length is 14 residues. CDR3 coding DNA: TGTGCCAGCAGCAAAAGTGTGGATAACTATGGCTACACCTTC. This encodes CASSKSVDNYGYTF.

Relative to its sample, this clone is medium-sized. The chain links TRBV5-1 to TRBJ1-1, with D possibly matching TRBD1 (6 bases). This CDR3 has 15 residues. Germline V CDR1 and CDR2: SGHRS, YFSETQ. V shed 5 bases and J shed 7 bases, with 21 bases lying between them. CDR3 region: CASSSPGQGQFEAFF. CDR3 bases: TGCGCCAGCAGTTCGCCGGGACAAGGTCAGTTTGAAGCTTTCTTT.